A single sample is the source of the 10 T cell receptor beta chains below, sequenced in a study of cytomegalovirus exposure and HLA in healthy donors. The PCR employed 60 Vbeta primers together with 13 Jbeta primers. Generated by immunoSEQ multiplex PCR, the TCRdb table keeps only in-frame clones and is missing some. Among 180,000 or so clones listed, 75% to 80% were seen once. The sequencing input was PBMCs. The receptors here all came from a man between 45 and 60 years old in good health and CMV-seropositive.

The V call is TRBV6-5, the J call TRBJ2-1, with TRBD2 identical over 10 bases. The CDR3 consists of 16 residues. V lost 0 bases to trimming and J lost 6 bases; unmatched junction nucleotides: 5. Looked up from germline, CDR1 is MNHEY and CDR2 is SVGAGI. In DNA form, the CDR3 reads TGTGCCAGCAGTTACTCGACAGCGGGGGGGTTCAATGAGCAGTTCTTC. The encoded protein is CASSYSTAGGFNEQFF.

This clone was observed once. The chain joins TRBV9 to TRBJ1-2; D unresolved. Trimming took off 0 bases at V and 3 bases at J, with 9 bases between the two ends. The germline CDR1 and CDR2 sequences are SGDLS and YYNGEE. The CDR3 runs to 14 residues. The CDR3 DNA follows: TGTGCCAGCAGCGTAGCCCAGGCTGACTATGGCTACACCTTC. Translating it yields CASSVAQADYGYTF.

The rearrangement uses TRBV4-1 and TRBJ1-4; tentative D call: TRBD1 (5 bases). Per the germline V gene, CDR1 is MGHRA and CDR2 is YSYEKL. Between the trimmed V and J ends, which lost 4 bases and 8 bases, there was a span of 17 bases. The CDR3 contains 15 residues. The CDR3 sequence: CASSPGGGSREKLFF. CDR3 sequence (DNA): TGCGCCAGCAGCCCTGGGGGGGGTTCGCGCGAAAAACTGTTTTTT.

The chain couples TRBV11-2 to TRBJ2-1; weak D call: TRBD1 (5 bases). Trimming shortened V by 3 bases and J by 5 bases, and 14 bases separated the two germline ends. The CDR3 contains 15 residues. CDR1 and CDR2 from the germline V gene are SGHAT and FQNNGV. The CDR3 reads CASSFNQGNNNEQFF. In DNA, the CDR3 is TGTGCCAGCAGCTTTAATCAGGGAAACAACAATGAGCAGTTCTTC. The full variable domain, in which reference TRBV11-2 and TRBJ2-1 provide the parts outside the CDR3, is EAGVAQSPRYKIIEKRQSVAFWCNPISGHATLYWYQQILGQGPKLLIQFQNNGVVDDSQLPKDRFSAERLKGVDSTLKIQPAKLEDSAVYLCASSFNQGNNNEQFFGPGTRLTVL.

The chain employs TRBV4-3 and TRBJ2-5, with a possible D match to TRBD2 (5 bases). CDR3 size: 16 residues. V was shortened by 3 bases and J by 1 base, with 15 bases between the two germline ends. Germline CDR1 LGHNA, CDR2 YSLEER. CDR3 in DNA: TGCGCCAGCAGCCAGGGTTCGGGGTCCCGCCAAGAGACCCAGTACTTC. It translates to CASSQGSGSRQETQYF.

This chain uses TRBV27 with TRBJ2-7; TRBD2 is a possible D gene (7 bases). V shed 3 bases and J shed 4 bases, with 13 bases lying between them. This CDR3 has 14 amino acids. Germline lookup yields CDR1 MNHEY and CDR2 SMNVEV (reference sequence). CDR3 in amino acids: CASSFLGGAYEQYF. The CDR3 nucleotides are TGTGCCAGCAGTTTTTTGGGGGGGGCATACGAGCAGTACTTC.

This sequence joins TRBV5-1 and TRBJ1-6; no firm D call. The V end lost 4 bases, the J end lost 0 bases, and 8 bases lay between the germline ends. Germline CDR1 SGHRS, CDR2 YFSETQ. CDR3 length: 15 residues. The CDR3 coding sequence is TGCGCCAGCAGCCAAGGGAGCTCCTATAATTCACCCCTCCACTTT. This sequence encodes CASSQGSSYNSPLHF.

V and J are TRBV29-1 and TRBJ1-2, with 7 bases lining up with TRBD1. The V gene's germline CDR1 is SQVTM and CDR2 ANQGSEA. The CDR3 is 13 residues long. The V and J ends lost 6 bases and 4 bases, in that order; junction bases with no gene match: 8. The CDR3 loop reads CSVSGTVFYGYTF. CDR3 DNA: TGCAGCGTCTCCGGGACAGTATTCTATGGCTACACCTTC.

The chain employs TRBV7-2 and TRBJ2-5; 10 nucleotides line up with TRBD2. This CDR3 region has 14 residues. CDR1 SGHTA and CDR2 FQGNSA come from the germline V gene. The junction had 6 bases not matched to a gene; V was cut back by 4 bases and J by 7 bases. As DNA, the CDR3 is TGTGCCAGCAGCTCAAGACTAGCGGGTCTGACCCAGTACTTC. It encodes CASSSRLAGLTQYF.

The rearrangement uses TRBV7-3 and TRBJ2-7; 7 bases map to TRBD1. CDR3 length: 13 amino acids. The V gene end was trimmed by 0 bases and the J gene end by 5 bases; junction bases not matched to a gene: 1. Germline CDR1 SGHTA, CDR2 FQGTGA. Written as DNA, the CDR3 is TGTGCCAGCAGCTTAACCGGACAGGACGAGCAGTACTTC. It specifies CASSLTGQDEQYF.